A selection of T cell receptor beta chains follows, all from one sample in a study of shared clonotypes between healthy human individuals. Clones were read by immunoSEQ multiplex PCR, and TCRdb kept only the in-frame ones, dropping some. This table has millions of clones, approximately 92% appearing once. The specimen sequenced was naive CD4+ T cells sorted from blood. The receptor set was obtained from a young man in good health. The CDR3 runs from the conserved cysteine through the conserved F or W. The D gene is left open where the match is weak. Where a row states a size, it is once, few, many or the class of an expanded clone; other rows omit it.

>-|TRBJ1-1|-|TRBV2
CASSLVGGDTEAFF
TGTGCCAGCAGTCTGGTGGGTGGGGACACTGAAGCTTTCTTT
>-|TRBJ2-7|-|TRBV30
CAWSVGTTYEQYF
TGTGCCTGGAGTGTAGGAACTACCTACGAGCAGTACTTC
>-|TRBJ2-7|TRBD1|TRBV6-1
CASSERRTGAAYEQYF
TGTGCCAGCAGTGAACGAAGGACAGGCGCCGCCTACGAGCAGTACTTC
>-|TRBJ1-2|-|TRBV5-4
CASSLANGGYTF
TGTGCCAGCAGCTTGGCCAACGGTGGCTACACCTTC
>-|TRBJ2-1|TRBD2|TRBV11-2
CASSLTGGLPPYNEQFF
TGTGCCAGCAGCTTAACGGGGGGGCTTCCTCCGTACAATGAGCAGTTCTTC
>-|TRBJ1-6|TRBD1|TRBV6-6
CASNQQGANSPLHF
TGTGCCAGCAACCAACAGGGGGCGAATTCACCCCTCCACTTT
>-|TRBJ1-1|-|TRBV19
CASRHRANTEAFF
TGTGCCAGTAGGCACAGAGCGAACACTGAAGCTTTCTTT
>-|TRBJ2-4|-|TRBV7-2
CASSPSTGIIAKNIQYF
TGTGCCAGCAGTCCTTCAACGGGGATAATAGCCAAAAACATTCAGTACTTC
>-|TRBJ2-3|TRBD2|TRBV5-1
CASSRGGTTDTQYF
TGCGCCAGCAGCCGCGGGGGAACCACAGATACGCAGTATTTT
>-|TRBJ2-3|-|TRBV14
CASSQLSTDTQYF
TGTGCCAGCAGCCAATTGAGCACAGATACGCAGTATTTT
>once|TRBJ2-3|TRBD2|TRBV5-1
CASSPLAGPTDTQYF
TGCGCCAGCAGCCCCCTAGCGGGGCCCACAGATACGCAGTATTTT
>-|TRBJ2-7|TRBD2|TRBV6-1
CASSEKGAGGHEQYF
TGTGCCAGCAGTGAAAAAGGAGCGGGAGGTCACGAGCAGTACTTC
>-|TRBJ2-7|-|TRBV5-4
CASSFGGKSSYEQYF
TGTGCCAGCAGCTTTGGCGGGAAGAGCTCCTACGAGCAGTACTTC
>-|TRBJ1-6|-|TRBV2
CASSEAGAVGSLHF
TGTGCCAGCAGTGAAGCGGGGGCGGTCGGGTCCCTCCACTTT
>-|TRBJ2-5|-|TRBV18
CASSPPGRIQETQYF
TGTGCCAGCTCACCACCGGGAAGGATCCAAGAGACCCAGTACTTC
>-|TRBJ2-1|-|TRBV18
CASSLGDEQFF
TGTGCCAGCTCATTGGGGGATGAGCAGTTCTTC
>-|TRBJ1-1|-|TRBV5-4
CASSLGGQGTEAFF
TGTGCCAGCAGCTTAGGGGGGCAAGGCACTGAAGCTTTCTTT
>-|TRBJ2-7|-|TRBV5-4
CASSLGLDGTYEQYF
TGTGCCAGCAGCTTGGGCTTGGACGGAACCTACGAGCAGTACTTC
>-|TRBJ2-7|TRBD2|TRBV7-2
CASSQGVSGSRINEQYF
TGTGCCAGCAGCCAGGGGGTTAGCGGGAGTAGGATCAACGAGCAGTACTTC
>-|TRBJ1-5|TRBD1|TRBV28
CAARGTGVSNQPQHF
TGTGCCGCGCGAGGGACAGGGGTGTCCAATCAGCCCCAGCATTTT
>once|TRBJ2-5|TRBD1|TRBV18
CASSPQRQGAETQYF
TGTGCCAGCTCACCACAGAGACAGGGAGCAGAGACCCAGTACTTC
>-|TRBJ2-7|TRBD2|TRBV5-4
CASSIGRGAYEQYF
TGTGCCAGCAGCATCGGGCGGGGGGCCTACGAGCAGTACTTC
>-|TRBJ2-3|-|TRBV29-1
CSVEEGATDTQYF
TGCAGCGTTGAAGAGGGGGCCACAGATACGCAGTATTTT
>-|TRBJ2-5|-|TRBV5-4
CASRNGRQETQYF
TGTGCCAGCAGAAATGGACGACAAGAGACCCAGTACTTC
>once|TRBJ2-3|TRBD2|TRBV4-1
CASSQVPLAGASSTDTQYF
TGCGCCAGCAGCCAAGTACCGCTAGCGGGAGCCTCTAGCACAGATACGCAGTATTTT
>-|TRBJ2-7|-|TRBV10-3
CAICPGSSYEQYF
TGTGCCATCTGTCCAGGCAGCTCCTACGAGCAGTACTTC
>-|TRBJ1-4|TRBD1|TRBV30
CAWRWTGGSEKLFF
TGTGCCTGGAGGTGGACAGGGGGTAGTGAAAAACTGTTTTTT
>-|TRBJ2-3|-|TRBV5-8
CASSLDFAITDTQYF
TGTGCCAGCAGCTTAGATTTCGCCATCACAGATACGCAGTATTTT
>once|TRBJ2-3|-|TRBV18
CASSLLSTDTQYF
TGTGCCAGCTCACTCCTAAGCACAGATACGCAGTATTTT
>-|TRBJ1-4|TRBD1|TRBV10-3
CATGEETGGNEKLFF
TGTGCCACCGGGGAGGAGACAGGGGGTAATGAAAAACTGTTTTTT
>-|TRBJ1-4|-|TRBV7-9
CASSLVALNEKLFF
TGTGCCAGCAGCTTAGTGGCCCTTAATGAAAAACTGTTTTTT
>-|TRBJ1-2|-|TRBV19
CASSTRDKRGYTF
TGTGCCAGTAGTACCCGGGACAAACGGGGCTACACCTTC
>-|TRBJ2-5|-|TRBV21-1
CASRGQGRETQYF
TGTGCCTCGAGGGGTCAGGGGCGCGAGACCCAGTACTTC
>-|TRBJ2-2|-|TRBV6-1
CASSGIAFRTGELFF
TGTGCCAGCAGTGGGATAGCCTTTAGGACCGGGGAGCTGTTTTTT
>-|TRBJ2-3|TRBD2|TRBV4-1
CASSQDRAGLRTQYF
TGCGCCAGCAGCCAAGATCGAGCGGGACTCCGTACGCAGTATTTT
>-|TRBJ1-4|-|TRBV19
CASSTPTGEKLFF
TGTGCCAGTAGTACCCCGACGGGTGAAAAACTGTTTTTT
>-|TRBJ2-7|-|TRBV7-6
CASSLAGDYEQYF
TGTGCCAGCAGCTTAGCGGGGGACTACGAGCAGTACTTC
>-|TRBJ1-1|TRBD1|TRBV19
CASRDRQGQVNTEAFF
TGTGCCAGTAGGGATCGACAGGGGCAAGTGAACACTGAAGCTTTCTTT